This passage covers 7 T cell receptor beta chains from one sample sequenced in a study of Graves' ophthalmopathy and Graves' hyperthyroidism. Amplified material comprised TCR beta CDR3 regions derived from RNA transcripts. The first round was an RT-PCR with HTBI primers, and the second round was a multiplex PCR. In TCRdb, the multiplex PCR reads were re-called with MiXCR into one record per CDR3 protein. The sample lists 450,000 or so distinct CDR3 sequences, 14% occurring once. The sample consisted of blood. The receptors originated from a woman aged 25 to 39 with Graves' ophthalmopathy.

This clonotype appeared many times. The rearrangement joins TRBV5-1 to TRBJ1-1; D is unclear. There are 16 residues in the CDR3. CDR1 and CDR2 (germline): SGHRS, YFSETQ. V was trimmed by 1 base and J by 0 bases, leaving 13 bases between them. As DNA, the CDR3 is TGCGCCAGCAGCTTGCGGGTCCCTCTTCTGAACACTGAAGCTTTCTTT. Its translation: CASSLRVPLLNTEAFF.

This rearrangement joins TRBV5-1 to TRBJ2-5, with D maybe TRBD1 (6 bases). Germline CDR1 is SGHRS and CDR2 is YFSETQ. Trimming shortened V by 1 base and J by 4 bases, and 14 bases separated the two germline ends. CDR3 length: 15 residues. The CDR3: CASSLTNRDRETQYF. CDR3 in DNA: TGCGCCAGCAGCTTGACGAACAGGGATAGAGAGACCCAGTACTTC.

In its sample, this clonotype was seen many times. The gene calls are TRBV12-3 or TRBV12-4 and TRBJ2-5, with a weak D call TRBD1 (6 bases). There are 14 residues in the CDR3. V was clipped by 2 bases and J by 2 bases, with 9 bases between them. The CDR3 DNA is TGTGCCAGCAGTTTATTTGGACAGCAAGAGACCCAGTACTTC. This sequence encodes CASSLFGQQETQYF.

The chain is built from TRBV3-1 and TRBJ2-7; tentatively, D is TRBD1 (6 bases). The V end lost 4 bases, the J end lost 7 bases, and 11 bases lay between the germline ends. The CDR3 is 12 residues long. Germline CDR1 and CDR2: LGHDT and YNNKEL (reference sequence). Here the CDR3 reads CASSRIQGEQYF. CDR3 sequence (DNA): TGTGCCAGCAGCCGAATCCAGGGGGAGCAGTACTTC.

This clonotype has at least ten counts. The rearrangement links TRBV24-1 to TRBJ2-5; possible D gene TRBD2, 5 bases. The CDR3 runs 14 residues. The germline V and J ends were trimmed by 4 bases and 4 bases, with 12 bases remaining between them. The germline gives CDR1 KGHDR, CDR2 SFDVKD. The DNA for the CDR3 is TGTGCCACCAGTGAGTCGGGGAAGGGAGAGACCCAGTACTTC. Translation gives CATSESGKGETQYF.

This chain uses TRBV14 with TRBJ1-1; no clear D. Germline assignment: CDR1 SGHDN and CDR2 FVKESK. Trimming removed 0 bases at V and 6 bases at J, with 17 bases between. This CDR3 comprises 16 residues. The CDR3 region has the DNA TGTGCCAGCAGCCAAGATTCAAGGTTCATGAGCCCTGAAGCTTTCTTT. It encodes CASSQDSRFMSPEAFF.

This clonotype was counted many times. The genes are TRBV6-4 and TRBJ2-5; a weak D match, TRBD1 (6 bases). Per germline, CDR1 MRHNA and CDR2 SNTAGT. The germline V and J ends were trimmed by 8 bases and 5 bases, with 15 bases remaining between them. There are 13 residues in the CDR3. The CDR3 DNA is TGTGCCAGCGGCTACAGGGTCGGGGAGACCCAGTACTTC. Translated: CASGYRVGETQYF.